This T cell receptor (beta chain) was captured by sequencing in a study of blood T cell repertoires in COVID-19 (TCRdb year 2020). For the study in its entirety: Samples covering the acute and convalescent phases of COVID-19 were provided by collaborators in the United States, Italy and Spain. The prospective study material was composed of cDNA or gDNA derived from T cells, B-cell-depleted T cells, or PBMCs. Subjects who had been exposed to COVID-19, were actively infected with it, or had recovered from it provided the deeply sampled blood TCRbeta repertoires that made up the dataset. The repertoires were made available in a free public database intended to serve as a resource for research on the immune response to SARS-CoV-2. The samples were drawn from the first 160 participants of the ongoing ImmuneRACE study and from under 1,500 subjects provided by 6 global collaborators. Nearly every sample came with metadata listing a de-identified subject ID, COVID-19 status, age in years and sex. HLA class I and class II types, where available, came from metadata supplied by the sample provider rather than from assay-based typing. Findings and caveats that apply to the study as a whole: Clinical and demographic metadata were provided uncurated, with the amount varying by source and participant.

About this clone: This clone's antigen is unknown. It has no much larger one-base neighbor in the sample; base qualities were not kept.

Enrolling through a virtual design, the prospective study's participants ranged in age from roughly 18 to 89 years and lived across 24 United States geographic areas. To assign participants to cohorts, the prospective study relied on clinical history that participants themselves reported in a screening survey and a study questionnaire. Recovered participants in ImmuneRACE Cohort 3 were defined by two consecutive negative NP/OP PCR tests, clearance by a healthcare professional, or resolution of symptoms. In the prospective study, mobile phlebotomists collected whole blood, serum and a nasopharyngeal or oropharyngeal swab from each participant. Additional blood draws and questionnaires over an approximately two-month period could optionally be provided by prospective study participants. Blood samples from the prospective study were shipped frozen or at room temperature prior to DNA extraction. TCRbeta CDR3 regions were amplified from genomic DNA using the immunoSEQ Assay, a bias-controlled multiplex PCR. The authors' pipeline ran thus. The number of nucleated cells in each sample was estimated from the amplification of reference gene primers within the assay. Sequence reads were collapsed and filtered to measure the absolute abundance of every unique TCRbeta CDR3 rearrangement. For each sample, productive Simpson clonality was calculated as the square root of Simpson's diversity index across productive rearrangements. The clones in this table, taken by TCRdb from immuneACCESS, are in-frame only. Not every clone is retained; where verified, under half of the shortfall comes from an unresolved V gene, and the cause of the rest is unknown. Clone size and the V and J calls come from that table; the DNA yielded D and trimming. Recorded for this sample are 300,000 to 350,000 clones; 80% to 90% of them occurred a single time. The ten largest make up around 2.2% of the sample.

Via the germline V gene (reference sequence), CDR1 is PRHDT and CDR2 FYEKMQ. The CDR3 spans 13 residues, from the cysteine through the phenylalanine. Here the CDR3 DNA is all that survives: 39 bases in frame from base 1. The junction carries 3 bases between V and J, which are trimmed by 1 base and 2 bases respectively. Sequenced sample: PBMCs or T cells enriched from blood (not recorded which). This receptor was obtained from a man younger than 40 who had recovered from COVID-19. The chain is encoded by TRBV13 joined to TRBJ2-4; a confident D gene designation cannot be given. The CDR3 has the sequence CASSLATKNIQYF. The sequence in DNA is TGTGCCAGCAGCTTAGCCACCAAAAACATTCAGTACTTC.